The entry below gives a single TCR beta chain sequence along with its context. In the original analysis: Amplifying reference gene primers gave estimates of nucleated cell counts. Clones were sequenced by immunoSEQ multiplex PCR, and TCRdb holds only the in-frame ones, with some missing. Clonal size and the V and J genes are those of that table, whereas D and trimming came from the DNA. Among tens of thousands of clones listed, 72% were seen once. This entry belongs to a study of blood T cell repertoires in COVID-19. Across the study: Whether acute or convalescent, the COVID-19 samples came from the United States, Italy and Spain. In each case, the material was cDNA or gDNA derived from T cells, B-cell-depleted T cells, or PBMCs.

The CDR3 has 14 residues. Germline V gives CDR1 SNHLY, CDR2 FYNNEI. The J segment lost 2 bases and the V segment lost 4 bases, leaving 3 bases of the junction unmatched. This clonotype was obtained from a boy between 2 and 15 years old with active or convalescent COVID-19. The rearrangement joins TRBV2 to TRBJ1-1; 8 bases agree with TRBD1. The sequenced sample was peripheral blood. The CDR3 loop is CASSAAGGNTEAFF. The CDR3 DNA sequence: TGTGCCAGCAGTGCGGCAGGGGGCAACACTGAAGCTTTCTTT. The variable domain in full, completed from reference TRBV2 and TRBJ1-1, reads EPEVTQTPSHQVTQMGQEVILRCVPISNHLYFYWYRQILGQKVEFLVSFYNNEISEKSEIFDDQFSVERPDGSNFTLKIRSTKLEDSAMYFCASSAAGGNTEAFFGQGTRLTVV.